The 11 T cell receptor beta chains in this list originate from one sample, sequenced in a study of STAT5B mutations in CD4+ large granular lymphocyte leukemia. This table comes from immunoSEQ multiplex PCR, and its TCRdb copy is limited to in-frame clones, with some not included. The sample consists of around 10,000 clones, about 80% of them appearing once. Sequenced: PBMCs. The receptors shown here come from a man aged 55-75 years with CD4+ T-cell large granular lymphocyte leukemia.

The sample holds one count of this clone. The chain has TRBV5-4 and TRBJ2-1; the D is unclear. The CDR3 consists of 12 residues. Germline V gene data show CDR1 as SGHNT and CDR2 as YYREEE (reference sequence). The V end lost 0 bases, the J end lost 9 bases, and 7 bases lay between the germline ends. The CDR3 loop is CASSLVVGEQFF. The CDR3 DNA is TGTGCCAGCAGCTTGGTAGTGGGTGAGCAGTTCTTC.

The V and J genes are TRBV5-4 and TRBJ2-5, with unresolved D. With 0 bases removed from V and 4 bases from J, the gap between germline ends came to 7 bases. The CDR3 extends over 13 amino acids. Germline assignment: CDR1 SGHNT and CDR2 YYREEE (reference sequence). Here the CDR3 reads CASSLVPVETQYF. In DNA, the CDR3 is TGTGCCAGCAGCTTGGTCCCAGTAGAGACCCAGTACTTC.

V and J are TRBV2 and TRBJ2-1; D is unclear. The CDR3 extends over 11 amino acids. Germline loops: CDR1 SNHLY, CDR2 FYNNEI. The V gene lost 5 bases and the J gene lost 8 bases, with 7 bases spanning the gap. CDR3 nucleotides: TGTGCCAGCAGTCTGAACCATGAGCAGTTCTTC. The encoded protein is CASSLNHEQFF. The full variable domain, its missing parts supplied by reference TRBV2 and TRBJ2-1, is EPEVTQTPSHQVTQMGQEVILRCVPISNHLYFYWYRQILGQKVEFLVSFYNNEISEKSEIFDDQFSVERPDGSNFTLKIRSTKLEDSAMYFCASSLNHEQFFGPGTRLTVL.

The chain joins TRBV7-2 to TRBJ2-5, with unresolved D. Germline-derived CDR1 and CDR2 are SGHTA and FQGNSA. Trimming took 3 bases from V and 4 from J, leaving 12 bases between them. The CDR3 is 14 amino acids. As DNA, the CDR3 is TGTGCCAGCAGCTTTCCCTACCGCGGAGAGACCCAGTACTTC. Amino acids: CASSFPYRGETQYF.

The chain uses TRBV7-8 and TRBJ1-5; the D gene is possibly TRBD1 (6 bases). Between the trimmed V and J ends, which lost 4 bases and 3 bases, there was a span of 22 bases. The CDR3 is made up of 18 amino acids. Germline V gene sequence: CDR1 SGHVS, CDR2 FQNEAQ. The CDR3 spells CASSYARIQGPLNQPQHF. CDR3 nucleotides: TGTGCCAGCAGCTATGCTAGAATACAGGGCCCCCTCAATCAGCCCCAGCATTTT.

This clone was seen more than once but under ten times. The chain is built from TRBV30 and TRBJ1-1; 7 bases match TRBD1. The CDR3 has 11 amino acids. From germline, CDR1 is GTSNPN and CDR2 SVGIG (reference sequence). J lost 7 bases, V lost 3 bases, and 2 bases had no gene match. The CDR3 reads CAWSRDSEAFF. CDR3 DNA sequence: TGTGCCTGGAGCCGGGACAGTGAAGCTTTCTTT. The entire variable domain, with the rest obtained from reference TRBV30 and TRBJ1-1, is as follows: SQTIHQWPATLVQPVGSPLSLECTVEGTSNPNLYWYRQAAGRGLQLLFYSVGIGQISSEVPQNLSASRPQDRQFILSSKKLLLSDSGFYLCAWSRDSEAFFGQGTRLTVV.

The V gene is TRBV19, the J gene TRBJ1-2; D gene ambiguous. Germline assignment: CDR1 LNHDA and CDR2 SQIVND (reference sequence). The CDR3 extends over 18 amino acids. The germline V and J ends were trimmed by 6 bases and 5 bases, with 28 bases remaining between them. The CDR3 here is CASRHLMDGNNGRYGYTF. The DNA of the CDR3 is TGTGCCAGTAGACACCTCATGGATGGTAATAATGGACGGTATGGCTACACCTTC.

This chain links TRBV23-1 with TRBJ1-2; TRBD1 agrees at 9 bases. TRBV23-1 has ORF status, its function being uncertain. This CDR3 spans 17 amino acids. J gave up 2 bases and V 0 bases, and 7 bases lay outside the gene matches. The CDR3 DNA reads as TGCGCCAGCAGTCAATCGGGGGACAGGGAAGGCAACTATGGCTACACCTTC. Protein: CASSQSGDREGNYGYTF.

The V call is TRBV7-9, the J call TRBJ2-5, with D perhaps TRBD2 (6 bases). Trimming cost V 5 bases and J 3 bases, with 19 bases left between them. The CDR3 runs to 16 residues. From germline, CDR1 is SEHNR and CDR2 FQNEAQ (reference sequence). CDR3 DNA sequence: TGTGCCAGCAGCCCTGCCGCGGAGGGCTCTAAAGAGACCCAGTACTTC. It yields the protein CASSPAAEGSKETQYF.

The chain is built from TRBV6-5 and TRBJ2-7; 16 bases align to TRBD2. Germline CDR1 and CDR2: MNHEY and SVGAGI. V dropped 4 bases and J dropped 6; count of bases not matched to a gene: 6. The CDR3 has 16 residues. CDR3 in amino acids: CASSLPGTSGRGEQYF. CDR3 bases: TGTGCCAGCAGTTTACCTGGGACTAGCGGGAGGGGCGAGCAGTACTTC.

This chain uses TRBV14 with TRBJ2-1; 7 nucleotides line up with TRBD1. The CDR3 contains 13 residues. The trim removed 2 bases at V and 7 bases at J, leaving 2 bases unmatched. Germline CDR1 SGHDN, CDR2 FVKESK. The CDR3 bases are TGTGCCAGCAGCCAATACAGGGGAAATGAGCAGTTCTTC. This codes for CASSQYRGNEQFF.